Sequencing of this T cell receptor (beta chain) was carried out in a study of blood T cells in healthy people across ages. The study's findings and limits: Per million T cells, TCR beta diversity dropped about linearly as age rose. Estimated diversity across one million T cells was deemed an underestimate.

V lost 4 bases and J 2 bases, leaving 14 bases between the germline ends. Germline assignment: CDR1 SEHNR and CDR2 FQNEAQ (reference sequence). The CDR3 is made up of 15 amino acids. A second PCR, run for about 7 to 11 cycles, used a sample-barcoded 5' primer plus a J-beta primer mix. Tagging of each cDNA molecule was performed by a template-switch adaptor with 12 random nucleotides. Each sample provided no less than 2.5 million CDR3-containing paired-end reads. TCRdb redid the calling of the 5' RACE reads with MiXCR, one entry per CDR3 protein. The sample contains about 1 million distinct CDR3 sequences, 35% to 50% of which appear only once. Turning to this clonotype: The antigen is unknown.

The chain joins TRBV7-9 to TRBJ2-5; possibly TRBD1 for D (5 bases). The sequence came from a woman aged 55-69 years in good health. Sequencing was done on a sample of blood. The CDR3 reads CASSWERGHQETQYF. The CDR3 nucleotides are TGTGCCAGCAGCTGGGAAAGGGGCCATCAAGAGACCCAGTACTTC. Full variable domain (missing parts from reference TRBV7-9 and TRBJ2-5): DTGVSQNPRHKITKRGQNVTFRCDPISEHNRLYWYRQTLGQGPEFLTYFQNEAQLEKSRLLSDRFSAERPKGSFSTLEIQRTEQGDSAMYLCASSWERGHQETQYFGPGTRLLVL.